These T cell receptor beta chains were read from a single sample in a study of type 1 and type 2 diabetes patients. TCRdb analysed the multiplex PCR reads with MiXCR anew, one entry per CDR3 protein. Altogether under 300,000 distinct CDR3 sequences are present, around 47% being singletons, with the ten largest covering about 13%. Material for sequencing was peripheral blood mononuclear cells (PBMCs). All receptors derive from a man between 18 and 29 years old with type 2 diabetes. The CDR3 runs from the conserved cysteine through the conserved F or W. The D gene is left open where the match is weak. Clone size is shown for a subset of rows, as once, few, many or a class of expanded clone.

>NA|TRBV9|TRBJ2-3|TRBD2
TGTGCCAGCAGCGTAGAGGCACTAGCGGACACAGATACGCAGTATTTT
CASSVEALADTDTQYF
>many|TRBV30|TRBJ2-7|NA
TGTGCCTGGAGTGGCGTAGGTGGGCACGACGAGCAGTACTTC
CAWSGVGGHDEQYF
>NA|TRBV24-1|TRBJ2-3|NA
TGTGCCACCAGTGATAGACAGACAGTGACAGATACGCAGTATTTT
CATSDRQTVTDTQYF
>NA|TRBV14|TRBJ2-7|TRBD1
TGTGCCAGCAGCCAACACAGCGGGACAGGGTTCGTCGAGCAGTACTTC
CASSQHSGTGFVEQYF
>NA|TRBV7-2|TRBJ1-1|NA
TGTGCCAGCAGCTTATGGGAATCGGGCACTGAAGCTTTCTTT
CASSLWESGTEAFF
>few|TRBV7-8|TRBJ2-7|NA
TGTGCCAGCAGCTTTCGACAGGGTAGCGGCGAGCAGTACTTC
CASSFRQGSGEQYF
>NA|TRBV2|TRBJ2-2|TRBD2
TGTGCCAGGAGACTAGCGGCGAACACCGGGGAGCTGTTTTTT
CARRLAANTGELFF
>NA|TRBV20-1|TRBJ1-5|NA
TGCAGTGCTAGTCAGGGTATGGGCAATCAGCCCCAGCATTTT
CSASQGMGNQPQHF
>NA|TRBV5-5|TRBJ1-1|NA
TGCGCCAGCAGCCAAAGTATAGTCAGCGAAGCTTTCTTT
CASSQSIVSEAFF
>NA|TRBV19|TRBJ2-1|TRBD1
TGTGCCAGTAGTCGAAGGGGGACAGTAGGCTACAATGAGCAGTTCTTC
CASSRRGTVGYNEQFF
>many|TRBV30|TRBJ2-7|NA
TGTGCCTGGAGTACAGGACCCTACGAGCAGTACTTC
CAWSTGPYEQYF
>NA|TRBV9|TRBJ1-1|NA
TGTGCCAGCAGCGTAGTAAGCGACACTGAAGCTTTCTTT
CASSVVSDTEAFF
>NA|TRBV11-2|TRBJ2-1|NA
TGTGCCAGCAGCCGGATCCTCTCGGCCCCCTACAATGAGCAGTTCTTC
CASSRILSAPYNEQFF
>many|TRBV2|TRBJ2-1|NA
TGTGCCAGCAGTGAATGGGGGGCGAGGAACAATGAGCAGTTCTTC
CASSEWGARNNEQFF
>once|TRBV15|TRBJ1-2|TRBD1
TGTGCCGCCAGCAGAGAACCCTGGAGGGAGGGGCCAGAGGGGGACAGGGCTCCACGACGCACCTTC
CAASREPWREGPEGDRAPRRTF
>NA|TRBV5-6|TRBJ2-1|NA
TGTGCCAGCAGCCGATTAAGGACAGTTTCCAATGAGCAGTTCTTC
CASSRLRTVSNEQFF
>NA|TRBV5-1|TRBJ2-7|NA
TGCGCCAGCAGCGCGGAGGCCGGGGCATCCAGGTACGAGCAGTACTTC
CASSAEAGASRYEQYF
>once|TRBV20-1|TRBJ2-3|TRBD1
TGCAGTGCTAGAGACTACAGGGGACCCACAGATACGCAGTATTTT
CSARDYRGPTDTQYF
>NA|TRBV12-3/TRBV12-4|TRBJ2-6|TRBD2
TGTGCGGGTCGGGGGGGCGCGTCTGGGGCCAACGTCCTGACTTTC
CAGRGGASGANVLTF
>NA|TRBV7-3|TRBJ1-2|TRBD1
TGTGCCAGCAGTACATTGACAGGGGCGACGGGCTACACCTTC
CASSTLTGATGYTF
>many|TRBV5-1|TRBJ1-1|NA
TGCGCCAGCAGCTTGGGGTTATCGGACACTGAAGCTTTCTTT
CASSLGLSDTEAFF
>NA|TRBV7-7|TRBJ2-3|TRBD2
TGTGCCAGCAGCCAGTCGTTAGCGGGCTCGACTAGCACAGATACGCAGTATTTT
CASSQSLAGSTSTDTQYF
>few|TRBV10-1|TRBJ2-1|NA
TGCGCCAGCAGTGACACGGCGGGGGCTTGGAATGAGCAGTTCTTC
CASSDTAGAWNEQFF
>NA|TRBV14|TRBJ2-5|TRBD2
TGTGCCAGCAGTCTGAGGCGGGGGGGAACACAAGAGACCCAGTACTTC
CASSLRRGGTQETQYF
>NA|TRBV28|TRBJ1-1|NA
TGTGCCAGCAGACCTGCCCCCGGAAAGGCGGCTGAAGCTTTCTTT
CASRPAPGKAAEAFF
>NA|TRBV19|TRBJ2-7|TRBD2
TGTGCCAGTAGTATTTTCGGGGGGAGGACCTTCTACGAGCAGTACTTC
CASSIFGGRTFYEQYF
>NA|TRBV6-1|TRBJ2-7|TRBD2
TGTGCCAGCAGTTTACGGCTAGCGGGAAACTACGAGCAGTACTTC
CASSLRLAGNYEQYF
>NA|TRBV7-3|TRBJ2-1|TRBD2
TGTGCCAGCAGCCTACCCGGGACTAGCATCAATGAGCAGTTCTTC
CASSLPGTSINEQFF
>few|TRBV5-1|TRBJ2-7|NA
TGCGCCAGCAGCTTGGGTCCGGACCTGTACGAGCAGTACTTC
CASSLGPDLYEQYF
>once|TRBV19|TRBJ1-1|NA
TGTGCCAGTAGTGTCGGACAGATGAACACTGAAGCTTTCTTT
CASSVGQMNTEAFF
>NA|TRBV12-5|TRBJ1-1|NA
TGTGCCAGCAGCCAACCACCTATAGGGGGTGGCACTGAAGCTTTCTTT
CASSQPPIGGGTEAFF
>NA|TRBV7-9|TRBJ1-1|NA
TGTGCCAGCAGCCCCAACCCTAGACAGGACACTGAAGCTTTCTTT
CASSPNPRQDTEAFF
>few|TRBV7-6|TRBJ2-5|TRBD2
TGTGCCAGCAGCCCGACTAGCGCCGTCCCGGGGGAGACCCAGTACTTC
CASSPTSAVPGETQYF
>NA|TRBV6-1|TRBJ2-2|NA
TGTGCCAGCAGAGGGCCTTCGTGGCCCGGGGAGCTGTTTTTT
CASRGPSWPGELFF
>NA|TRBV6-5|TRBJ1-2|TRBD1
TGCGCCAGCAGCTATGGGACAGGCGGTGGCTACACCTTC
CASSYGTGGGYTF
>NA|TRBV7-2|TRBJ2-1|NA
TGTGCCAGCAGCTTGGTCAGGGCCAATGAGCAGTTCTTC
CASSLVRANEQFF
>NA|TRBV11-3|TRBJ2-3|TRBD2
TGTGCCAGCAGCCCAAGCGGGAGAACAGATACGCAGTATTTT
CASSPSGRTDTQYF
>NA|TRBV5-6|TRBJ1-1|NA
TGTGCCAGCAGCCCGGCGGGGTCCCCTACTGAAGCTTTCTTT
CASSPAGSPTEAFF
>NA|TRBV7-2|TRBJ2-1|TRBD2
TGTGCCAGCAGCCACCCGATTTTTAGCGGGCCTAGCTCCTACAATGAGCAGTTCTTC
CASSHPIFSGPSSYNEQFF
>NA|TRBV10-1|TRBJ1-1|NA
TGCGCCAGCAGCCGCGGGGGAGGAGACCGGGAGGGTGTAGCTTTCTTT
CASSRGGGDREGVAFF
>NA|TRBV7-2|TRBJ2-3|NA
TGTGCCAGCAGCTTAGACGGGGGGCAGACAGATACGCAGTATTTT
CASSLDGGQTDTQYF
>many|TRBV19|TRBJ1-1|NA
TGTGCCAGTAACGGCCGGGGACGTACTGAAGCTTTCTTT
CASNGRGRTEAFF
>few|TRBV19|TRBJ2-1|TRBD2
TGTGCCAGTTCCCTCACTAGCGGGAGAAACAATGAGCAGTTCTTC
CASSLTSGRNNEQFF
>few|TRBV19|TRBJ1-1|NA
TGTGCCAGTAGTATCCCGAACACTGAAGCTTTCTTT
CASSIPNTEAFF
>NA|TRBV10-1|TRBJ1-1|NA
TGCGCCAGCAGTAGCAGTAAAAACACTGAAGCTTTCTTT
CASSSSKNTEAFF
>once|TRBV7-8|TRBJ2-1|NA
TGTGCCAGCAGCCAAGGGGGGACAGCCGGCAATGAGCAGTTCTTC
CASSQGGTAGNEQFF
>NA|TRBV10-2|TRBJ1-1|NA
TGTGCCAGCAGCGTTTATGTGAACACTGAAGCTTTCTTT
CASSVYVNTEAFF
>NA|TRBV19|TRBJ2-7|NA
TGTGCCAGTAGTATACAGAACGGGGGCTACGAGCAGTACTTC
CASSIQNGGYEQYF
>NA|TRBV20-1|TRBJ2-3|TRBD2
TGCAGTGCTACTACTAGCGGTGTCACAGATACGCAGTATTTT
CSATTSGVTDTQYF
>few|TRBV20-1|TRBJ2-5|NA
TGTAGTGCTAGCTTTAGGGGACAGACCCAGTACTTC
CSASFRGQTQYF